Each of the 27 T cell receptor beta chains below was sequenced from the same sample in a study of patients and donors after allogeneic stem cell transplantation. From the RT-PCR reads, TCRdb called clonotypes with MiXCR, one entry per CDR3 protein. The repertoire holds 800,000 to 1,000,000 distinct CDR3 sequences, about a sixth seen once, with 6% in the top ten. The sequenced material came from blood, either unsorted or a sorted T cell fraction (not recorded which). These receptors were taken from a human donor who was either an allogeneic HSCT recipient or a stem cell or donor lymphocyte infusion donor (not recorded which). It is not recorded whose cells these are; they may come from a transplant donor.

This clonotype was counted only a few times. DNA of the CDR3: TGCGCCAGCAGCCCGGGGTCCCCTGGAAACACCATATATTTT. Its translation: CASSPGSPGNTIYF. V is TRBV4-1 and J is TRBJ1-3; no definite D call. Germline V gene lookup returns CDR1 MGHRA and CDR2 YSYEKL. With 4 bases removed from V and 2 bases from J, the gap between germline ends came to 9 bases. CDR3 length equals 14 residues.

This clonotype turned up a few times. The CDR3 region is CAISAGQGAEAFF. CDR3 sequence (DNA): TGTGCCATCAGTGCAGGACAGGGCGCTGAAGCTTTCTTT. This sequence joins TRBV10-3 and TRBJ1-1; 8 bases fit TRBD1. The germline V gene has CDR1 ENHRY and CDR2 SYGVKD. CDR3 length: 13 amino acids. V gave up 4 bases and J gave up 6 bases; unmatched junction bases: 4.

This clonotype was picked up many times. V and J are TRBV4-2 and TRBJ2-1; TRBD2 matches at 7 bases. Germline assignment: CDR1 LGHNA and CDR2 YNFKEQ. The CDR3 loop spans 17 amino acids. V gave up 4 bases and J gave up 0 bases; unmatched junction bases: 9. The CDR3 DNA sequence: TGTGCCAGCAGCCGCGGGGGAGCCGTTGGCTCCTACAATGAGCAGTTCTTC. Residues: CASSRGGAVGSYNEQFF.

There are a few counts of this clonotype. The V gene is TRBV6-1, the J gene TRBJ2-1; 11 nucleotides line up with TRBD2. The V gene's germline CDR1 is MNHNS and CDR2 SASEGT. The V and J ends lost 6 bases and 4 bases, in that order; junction bases with no gene match: 5. The CDR3 consists of 15 residues. The CDR3 region is CASRPLAGGYNEQFF. For the CDR3, the DNA is TGTGCCAGCAGACCCCTAGCGGGGGGTTACAATGAGCAGTTCTTC.

The chain recombines TRBV11-2 with TRBJ1-1; D call uncertain. The V end lost 1 base, the J end lost 6 bases, and 12 bases lay between the germline ends. Germline V lookup: CDR1 SGHAT, CDR2 FQNNGV. The CDR3 has 14 residues. This CDR3 is CASSLVIPGAEAFF. As DNA, the CDR3 is TGTGCCAGCAGCTTAGTTATCCCTGGGGCTGAAGCTTTCTTT.

V usage is TRBV2 and J usage is TRBJ1-4; 7 bases agree with TRBD1. Trimming took 6 bases from V and 4 from J; bases not matched to a gene: 5. The CDR3 has 14 residues. Germline loops: CDR1 SNHLY, CDR2 FYNNEI. The CDR3 sequence is CASRKDRLNEKLFF. The CDR3 region has the DNA TGTGCCAGCAGAAAGGACAGGCTTAATGAAAAACTGTTTTTT. Drawing the rest from reference TRBV2 and TRBJ1-4, the complete variable domain is EPEVTQTPSHQVTQMGQEVILRCVPISNHLYFYWYRQILGQKVEFLVSFYNNEISEKSEIFDDQFSVERPDGSNFTLKIRSTKLEDSAMYFCASRKDRLNEKLFFGSGTQLSVL.

This clonotype was seen repeatedly, ten times or more. The V call is TRBV27, the J call TRBJ1-1, with D perhaps TRBD1 (5 bases). With 0 bases removed from V and 4 bases from J, the gap between germline ends came to 12 bases. This CDR3 is built from 15 residues. Germline V gene sequence: CDR1 MNHEY, CDR2 SMNVEV (reference sequence). The CDR3 reads CASSLSQGLGTEAFF. CDR3 coding DNA: TGTGCCAGCAGTTTATCGCAGGGTTTGGGCACTGAAGCTTTCTTT.

The V and J genes are TRBV20-1 and TRBJ2-7, with D tentatively TRBD1 or TRBD2 (5 bases each). There are 16 residues in the CDR3. From germline, CDR1 is DFQATT and CDR2 SNEGSKA (reference sequence). V was trimmed by 2 bases and J by 9 bases, leaving 26 bases between them. The CDR3 sequence is CSARSTPGPVNAAQYF. CDR3 sequence (DNA): TGCAGTGCTAGATCTACGCCGGGGCCGGTCAATGCTGCGCAGTACTTC.

The chain uses TRBV11-3 and TRBJ2-3; 7 bases are shared with TRBD2. Trimming at V came to 2 bases and at J to 6 bases, leaving 11 bases not matched to a gene. Germline assignment: CDR1 SGHNT and CDR2 YENEEA. CDR3 size: 16 residues. In nucleotides, the CDR3 is TGTGCCAGCAGCTTATCTAGCGGAGGAGTAAGGGATACGCAGTATTTT. Encoded protein: CASSLSSGGVRDTQYF. Drawing the rest from reference TRBV11-3 and TRBJ2-3, the complete variable domain is EAGVVQSPRYKIIEKKQPVAFWCNPISGHNTLYWYLQNLGQGPELLIRYENEEAVDDSQLPKDRFSAERLKGVDSTLKIQPAELGDSAVYLCASSLSSGGVRDTQYFGPGTRLTVL.

This sequence joins TRBV28 and TRBJ1-2; D not certain. Deletions cut 5 bases from V and 7 bases from J, with 14 bases between. The CDR3 runs to 13 residues. From germline, CDR1 is MDHEN and CDR2 SYDVKM. CDR3 sequence: CASSARTVSGYTF. The CDR3 region has the DNA TGTGCCAGCAGTGCAAGGACGGTTAGTGGCTACACCTTC.

This clonotype has a handful of counts. The rearrangement uses TRBV5-1 and TRBJ2-1, with a tentative D call TRBD2 (6 bases). Germline V gene data show CDR1 as SGHRS and CDR2 as YFSETQ. The CDR3 extends over 19 amino acids. Trimming stripped 0 bases from V and 4 bases from J, with 23 bases between. The CDR3 DNA reads TGCGCCAGCAGCTTGGGTTATAGTGGCGGCGGGATAAGTTACAATGAGCAGTTCTTC. This encodes CASSLGYSGGGISYNEQFF.

The chain links TRBV7-3 to TRBJ1-2; D unresolved. V lost 3 bases to trimming and J lost 4 bases, with 9 bases between them. The CDR3 has 13 residues. Germline-derived CDR1 and CDR2 are SGHTA and FQGTGA. Written as DNA, the CDR3 is TGTGCCAGCAGCTTCTTCAAGGGCTATGGCTACACCTTC. Amino acid sequence: CASSFFKGYGYTF. Complete variable domain (other parts from reference TRBV7-3 and TRBJ1-2): GAGVSQTPSNKVTEKGKYVELRCDPISGHTALYWYRQSLGQGPEFLIYFQGTGAADDSGLPNDRFFAVRPEGSVSTLKIQRTERGDSAVYLCASSFFKGYGYTFGSGTRLTVV.

The rearrangement links TRBV5-1 to TRBJ2-7, with 7 bases matching TRBD1. Germline CDR1 SGHRS, CDR2 YFSETQ. Losses at the gene ends were 1 base for V and 3 bases for J; bases not matched to a gene: 10. There are 16 residues in the CDR3. CDR3 sequence reads: CASSLLGGGQIYEQYF. CDR3 sequence (DNA): TGCGCCAGCAGCTTGTTGGGTGGGGGACAGATCTACGAGCAGTACTTC. The full variable domain, completed using reference TRBV5-1 and TRBJ2-7, is KAGVTQTPRYLIKTRGQQVTLSCSPISGHRSVSWYQQTPGQGLQFLFEYFSETQRNKGNFPGRFSGRQFSNSRSEMNVSTLELGDSALYLCASSLLGGGQIYEQYFGPGTRLTVT.

The CDR3: CASSEGTGRYGYTF. The CDR3 bases are TGTGCCAGCAGCGAAGGGACAGGGCGCTATGGCTACACCTTC. The rearrangement links TRBV5-5 to TRBJ1-2, with 9 bases identical to TRBD1. The CDR3 runs 14 residues. Germline V CDR1 and CDR2: SGHKS, YYEKEE (reference sequence). V was pared by 4 bases and J by 4 bases, with 5 bases of the junction left unmatched.

This chain links TRBV21-1 with TRBJ1-1; TRBD1 is the table's D call, not checked against the DNA. TRBV21-1 is given as a pseudogene. The CDR3 contains 19 residues. The CDR3 nucleotides are TGTGCCAGCAGCAAAGTGCATCGACAGGGGGCTCGATTGAACACTGAAGCTTTCTTT. Residues: CASSKVHRQGARLNTEAFF.

This clonotype occurred a few times. The chain has TRBV12-3 or TRBV12-4 and TRBJ1-1, with 10 bases identical to TRBD1. Losses at the gene ends were 2 bases for V and 4 bases for J; bases not matched to a gene: 10. There are 17 residues in the CDR3. The CDR3 loop is CASSLMRQGARATEAFF. DNA for the CDR3: TGTGCCAGCAGTTTAATGCGACAGGGGGCTCGGGCCACTGAAGCTTTCTTT.

The rearrangement uses TRBV10-3 and TRBJ1-2; 8 nucleotides agree with TRBD1. The V segment lost 2 bases and the J segment 9 bases; nucleotides outside the gene matches: 5. Germline V gene data show CDR1 as ENHRY and CDR2 as SYGVKD. The CDR3 contains 13 residues. The CDR3 protein is CAISEGQGERYTF. The CDR3 DNA follows: TGTGCCATCAGTGAGGGACAGGGAGAACGCTACACCTTC.

The CDR3 reads CSVEDSDRGRSYGYTF. Here the CDR3 DNA reads TGCAGCGTTGAAGATTCGGACAGGGGAAGAAGCTATGGCTACACCTTC. The rearrangement links TRBV29-1 to TRBJ1-2; 9 bases align to TRBD1. Looked up from germline, CDR1 is SQVTM and CDR2 is ANQGSEA. This CDR3 region has 16 residues. V dropped 0 bases and J dropped 4; count of bases not matched to a gene: 9.

The chain uses TRBV2 and TRBJ2-1; 13 positions agree with TRBD2. CDR3 length: 15 residues. V was clipped by 6 bases and J by 9 bases; unmatched bases: 8. The germline CDR1 and CDR2 sequences are SNHLY and FYNNEI. The CDR3: CASRVTSGRAAEQFF. CDR3 DNA: TGTGCCAGCAGAGTCACTAGCGGGAGGGCTGCTGAGCAGTTCTTC.

This sequence joins TRBV20-1 and TRBJ2-7; 10 bases fit TRBD2. The CDR3 covers 19 residues. With 0 bases clipped from V and 4 bases from J, the junction kept 18 bases outside the gene matches. Germline V gene lookup returns CDR1 DFQATT and CDR2 SNEGSKA (reference sequence). The CDR3 sequence: CSARESPLRVAGGRYEQYF. The DNA for the CDR3 is TGCAGTGCTAGAGAGTCCCCCCTGAGGGTAGCGGGAGGACGATACGAGCAGTACTTC.

This clonotype was observed a handful of times. The chain joins TRBV6-2 or TRBV6-3 to TRBJ2-4; D is possibly TRBD1 (6 bases). Germline V lookup: CDR1 MNHEY, CDR2 SVGEGT. Trimming cost V 7 bases and J 0 bases, with 22 bases left between them. This CDR3 contains 18 residues. Written as DNA, the CDR3 is TGTGCCAGCACAGGACATTCGCAGGGGACCTTAGCCAAAAACATTCAGTACTTC. Its protein is CASTGHSQGTLAKNIQYF.

The CDR3 DNA reads as TGCGCCAGCAGCTTCGGGACAGGGGCAGATACGCAGTATTTT. Encoded protein: CASSFGTGADTQYF. V gene TRBV5-1 combines with J gene TRBJ2-3, with 10 bases aligning to TRBD1. The CDR3 contains 14 residues. From germline, CDR1 is SGHRS and CDR2 YFSETQ. V trimming: 2 bases; J trimming: 4 bases; junction bases outside the gene matches: 1. The whole variable domain, filled in from reference TRBV5-1 and TRBJ2-3, reads KAGVTQTPRYLIKTRGQQVTLSCSPISGHRSVSWYQQTPGQGLQFLFEYFSETQRNKGNFPGRFSGRQFSNSRSEMNVSTLELGDSALYLCASSFGTGADTQYFGPGTRLTVL.

This clonotype was counted between two and nine times. This chain links TRBV4-2 with TRBJ2-1; 8 nucleotides agree with TRBD2. V trimming: 0 bases; J trimming: 4 bases; junction bases outside the gene matches: 5. Germline V gene lookup returns CDR1 LGHNA and CDR2 YNFKEQ. The CDR3 has 16 amino acids. This chain's CDR3 is CASSQDASGGYNEQFF. DNA for the CDR3: TGTGCCAGCAGCCAAGACGCGAGCGGGGGTTACAATGAGCAGTTCTTC.

There are a few counts of this clonotype. This rearrangement joins TRBV19 to TRBJ1-2, with D possibly being TRBD1 (5 bases). V shed 4 bases and J shed 6 bases, with 6 bases lying between them. Germline values: CDR1 LNHDA, CDR2 SQIVND (reference sequence). CDR3 length: 11 residues. CDR3 in amino acids: CASSTRDGYTF. Written as DNA, the CDR3 is TGTGCCAGTAGTACCAGGGATGGCTACACCTTC. The full variable domain, with the rest looked up from reference TRBV19 and TRBJ1-2, is DGGITQSPKYLFRKEGQNVTLSCEQNLNHDAMYWYRQDPGQGLRLIYYSQIVNDFQKGDIAEGYSVSREKKESFPLTVTSAQKNPTAFYLCASSTRDGYTFGSGTRLTVV.

The chain links TRBV19 to TRBJ1-4, with a weak D call TRBD1 (6 bases). This CDR3 has 14 amino acids. Trimming removed 3 bases from V and 5 bases from J, with 10 bases in between. The germline V gene encodes CDR1 LNHDA and CDR2 SQIVND (reference sequence). The CDR3: CASSIGTRNEKLFF. CDR3 DNA: TGTGCCAGTAGTATTGGGACAAGGAATGAAAAACTGTTTTTT.

This clonotype was observed a few times. The rearrangement links TRBV4-1 to TRBJ1-4, with a tentative D call TRBD1 (5 bases). The CDR3 covers 17 residues. Trimming stripped 4 bases from V and 7 bases from J, with 22 bases between. Germline assignment: CDR1 MGHRA and CDR2 YSYEKL. The CDR3 is CASSLGGTGVKGEKLFF. The CDR3 DNA reads TGCGCCAGCAGCCTTGGAGGTACGGGGGTGAAGGGTGAAAAACTGTTTTTT.

The gene calls are TRBV15 and TRBJ1-1; D might be TRBD1 (5 bases). V lost 5 bases and J lost 1, with 14 bases in between. CDR1 is LNHNV and CDR2 is YYDKDF in the germline V gene (reference sequence). The CDR3 has 15 residues. The chain's CDR3 is CATSPSRVWNTEAFF. For the CDR3, the DNA is TGTGCCACCAGCCCATCCAGGGTTTGGAACACTGAAGCTTTCTTT.